This TCR beta chain appears in the sequencing data of a study of T cells after yellow fever vaccination. For the study at large: SMART-Seq v4 Ultra Low Input served to prepare low-cell-number fractions. Findings of the study overall: Abundant bulk-population clonotypes could contaminate the FACS-sorted repertoires. Clonotypes appearing in both CD4 and CD8 compartments existed, and their share was small.

This CDR3 is built from 16 residues. Germline CDR1 reads MNHEY; CDR2 reads SVGEGT. V lost 2 bases and J lost 0; bases outside the gene matches: 4. In making TCR cDNA, 5'RACE template switching added a universal primer site and UMIs to it. One entry per CDR3 protein results from TCRdb running MiXCR on the 5' RACE reads. The sample has around 500,000 distinct CDR3 sequences; just over 20% are singletons. A remark on this clonotype: The antigen is undetermined.

The gene calls are TRBV6-2 or TRBV6-3 and TRBJ1-1, with 9 positions matching TRBD1. The sequencing used PBMCs, collected roughly 20 days after the first yellow fever vaccination. The sequence derives from a man younger than 30 who received the YFV17D yellow fever vaccine. CDR3 in amino acids: CASSYPRTGVNTEAFF. In DNA form, the CDR3 reads TGTGCCAGCAGTTACCCCCGGACAGGGGTGAACACTGAAGCTTTCTTT.